The clone carrying this TCR beta chain was seen more than once but under ten times. Its specificity is not known. This entry is derived from a study of vaccination effects on CD4 cells after COVID-19. At the level of the study: Post-vaccine specimens arrived a median 72 days past the second dose. They grew a few million PBMC in each well, adding about 9.5 IU/ml IL-2 and 10 ug/ml peptides.

The culture ran for 10 days, and then CD4+ T cells were isolated. Participants each got two BNT162b2 or mRNA-1273 vaccine doses. People in the vaccine group had not been infected with SARS-CoV-2 before, and their nucleocapsid antibodies were negative. Trimming cost V 2 bases and J 8 bases; bases outside gene matches: 14. The CDR3 length is 17 residues. Germline values: CDR1 LNHNV, CDR2 YYDKDF (reference sequence). Clones were sequenced by immunoSEQ multiplex PCR, and TCRdb holds only the in-frame ones, with some missing. The data contain tens of thousands of clones, less than 75% of them singletons. Study-wide findings and caveats: Clones arising from infection and from vaccination showed marked clonal contraction late after vaccination.

This TCR was sampled from a human donor who received a COVID-19 vaccine. This specimen consisted of CD4+ T cells from PBMCs cultured without peptide, obtained after COVID-19 vaccination. This chain connects TRBV15 to TRBJ2-2, with 7 bases lining up with TRBD1. The CDR3 region is CATSRTTGSFLRGELFF. The CDR3 nucleotides read TGTGCCACCAGCAGAACGACAGGGTCGTTCCTTAGGGGGGAGCTGTTTTTT. Full variable domain (missing parts from reference TRBV15 and TRBJ2-2): DAMVIQNPRYQVTQFGKPVTLSCSQTLNHNVMYWYQQKSSQAPKLLFHYYDKDFNNEADTPDNFQSRRPNTSFCFLDIRSPGLGDTAMYLCATSRTTGSFLRGELFFGEGSRLTVL.